One and the same sample provided the 19 T cell receptor beta chains below, sequenced in a study of OX40 agonist ivuxolimab in advanced cancers. Profiled with immunoSEQ multiplex PCR; TCRdb holds only in-frame clones, not every one. The table has under 150,000 clones, 85% to 90% seen once. The sample consisted of CD4+ or CD8+ T cells sorted from blood, taken in a trial of the OX40 agonist ivuxolimab. These receptors were taken from an adult with an advanced solid tumor such as melanoma, head and neck, liver or kidney cancer.

The chain recombines TRBV19 with TRBJ2-1, with 13 bases that match TRBD2. The length of the CDR3 is 16 residues. V lost 5 bases and J lost 4; bases outside the gene matches: 5. Germline CDR1 and CDR2: LNHDA and SQIVND (reference sequence). The CDR3 DNA reads TGTGCCAGTAGTCCCAGACTAGCGGGGGGTTACAATGAGCAGTTCTTC. Amino acids: CASSPRLAGGYNEQFF.

The chain recombines TRBV2 with TRBJ2-7, with unresolved D. CDR3 length: 15 residues. Germline loops: CDR1 SNHLY, CDR2 FYNNEI. V shed 5 bases and J shed 6 bases, with 20 bases lying between them. The CDR3 region has the DNA TGTGCCAGCAGTCCCTCCCAGTTGGGGTCCAGCGAGCAGTACTTC. This codes for CASSPSQLGSSEQYF.

The rearrangement joins TRBV30 to TRBJ2-6, with D perhaps TRBD1 (5 bases). Trimming cost V 1 base and J 0 bases, with 10 bases left between them. Germline lookup yields CDR1 GTSNPN and CDR2 SVGIG (reference sequence). CDR3 length: 16 amino acids. The CDR3 region is CAWSGRQSSGANVLTF. The DNA for the CDR3 is TGTGCCTGGAGTGGAAGACAGTCCTCTGGGGCCAACGTCCTGACTTTC.

Written as DNA, the CDR3 is TGTGCCAGCAAAGACAGGTATAGCAATCAGCCCCAGCATTTT. Translated: CASKDRYSNQPQHF. The rearrangement joins TRBV2 to TRBJ1-5, with a weak D call TRBD1 (6 bases). Trimming took off 7 bases at V and 0 bases at J, with 10 bases between the two ends. CDR1 and CDR2 (germline): SNHLY, FYNNEI. The CDR3 is made up of 14 amino acids.

V usage is TRBV7-2 and J usage is TRBJ2-5, with 8 nucleotides matching TRBD1. The CDR3 covers 15 residues. With 2 bases clipped from V and 5 bases from J, the junction kept 7 bases outside the gene matches. Looked up from germline, CDR1 is SGHTA and CDR2 is FQGNSA. CDR3 in DNA: TGTGCCAGCAGCTTACGGGGACAGGCTCGGGAGACCCAGTACTTC. Protein: CASSLRGQARETQYF.

The chain recombines TRBV30 with TRBJ2-1; D is undetermined. V was pared by 0 bases and J by 6 bases, with 6 bases between. The CDR3 length is 12 residues. Germline loops: CDR1 GTSNPN, CDR2 SVGIG (reference sequence). In DNA, the CDR3 is TGTGCCTGGAGTGTACTCCGCAATGAGCAGTTCTTC. Its translation is CAWSVLRNEQFF.

For this clone: The germline gene is not matched at one end of the junction; a read error may be the cause. This chain connects TRBV7-7 to TRBJ2-5, with D perhaps TRBD1 or TRBD2 (5 bases each). Germline V lookup: CDR1 SSHAT, CDR2 FNYEAQ (reference sequence). This CDR3 region has 15 residues. CDR3 amino acids: CASSTLVGAGETQYF. The CDR3 nucleotides are TGTGCTAGCAGCACTTTGGTAGGGGCGGGCGAGACCCAGTACTTC.

This chain connects TRBV11-2 to TRBJ2-5; tentatively, D is TRBD2 (6 bases). This CDR3 contains 14 residues. Germline CDR1 is SGHAT and CDR2 is FQNNGV. The germline V and J ends were trimmed by 3 bases and 10 bases, with 18 bases remaining between them. CDR3 region: CASSLGAGSEGQYF. CDR3 nucleotides: TGTGCCAGCAGCTTGGGCGCCGGGAGTGAGGGCCAGTACTTC.

This clone was picked up a small number of times. This rearrangement joins TRBV28 to TRBJ1-2, with unresolved D. The germline V gene has CDR1 MDHEN and CDR2 SYDVKM. The CDR3 spans 12 residues. V was cut by 5 bases and J by 8 bases, with 12 bases left in between. The CDR3 DNA is TGTGCCAGCAGTCCGTTCCCCCTAGGCTACACCTTC. This translates into CASSPFPLGYTF.

This clone was picked up one time. The chain couples TRBV6-6 to TRBJ2-7; possibly TRBD2 for D (6 bases). The CDR3 consists of 11 residues. Germline CDR1 reads MNHNY; CDR2 reads SVGAGI (reference sequence). Trimming left V 6 bases short and J 4 bases short, with 7 bases between. The chain's CDR3 is CASSRGYEQYF. The CDR3 DNA reads as TGTGCCAGCAGCCGGGGGTACGAGCAGTACTTC.

This chain connects TRBV13 to TRBJ2-1; D is uncertain. The length of the CDR3 is 11 residues. Germline V gene sequence: CDR1 PRHDT, CDR2 FYEKMQ (reference sequence). V was cut by 3 bases and J by 13 bases, with 10 bases left in between. CDR3 nucleotide sequence: TGTGCCAGCAGCTTCGATAGAATCCAGTTCTTC. It yields the protein CASSFDRIQFF.

The chain couples TRBV4-2 to TRBJ1-1; TRBD1 matches at 7 bases. Trimming removed 1 base from V and 10 bases from J; junction bases left unmatched: 15. CDR3 length: 16 residues. Looked up from germline, CDR1 is LGHNA and CDR2 is YNFKEQ. In DNA form, the CDR3 reads TGTGCCAGCAGCCAAGTGGGATCGACAGGGCGTAACGGAGCTTTCTTT. Its translation: CASSQVGSTGRNGAFF.

The chain combines TRBV7-8 with TRBJ1-1; D unresolved. Trimming left V 8 bases short and J 6 bases short, with 10 bases between. CDR1 and CDR2 (germline): SGHVS, FQNEAQ. This CDR3 comprises 11 residues. The CDR3 coding sequence is TGTGCCAGCCAGCGGTTGGCTGAAGCTTTCTTT. The encoded protein is CASQRLAEAFF.

This chain uses TRBV5-1 with TRBJ2-3, with 9 positions matching TRBD1. The CDR3 is 15 residues long. V gave up 4 bases and J gave up 0 bases; unmatched junction bases: 3. Germline CDR1 SGHRS, CDR2 YFSETQ. CDR3 nucleotide sequence: TGCGCCAGCAGCGGGGGGACAGGGAGCACAGATACGCAGTATTTT. It yields the protein CASSGGTGSTDTQYF.

The gene calls are TRBV7-2 and TRBJ2-2; tentative D call: TRBD2 (6 bases). Trimming pared 5 bases from V and 3 bases from J, leaving 13 bases between. This CDR3 is 15 amino acids long. Per germline, CDR1 SGHTA and CDR2 FQGNSA. The CDR3 loop is CASSPGGIYTGELFF. The CDR3 coding sequence is TGTGCCAGCAGCCCTGGGGGGATTTACACCGGGGAGCTGTTTTTT.

V and J are TRBV14 and TRBJ2-7, with 12 nucleotides matching TRBD1. CDR1 is SGHDN and CDR2 is FVKESK in the germline V gene. The V gene end was trimmed by 4 bases and the J gene end by 9 bases; junction bases not matched to a gene: 10. The CDR3 runs to 15 residues. In DNA, the CDR3 is TGTGCCAGCAGCCCTGGGACAGGGGGCCGGGTGCGGCAGTACTTC. Protein: CASSPGTGGRVRQYF.

The V and J genes are TRBV27 and TRBJ1-4; D remains ambiguous. V was clipped by 5 bases and J by 2 bases, with 9 bases between them. Germline V gene lookup returns CDR1 MNHEY and CDR2 SMNVEV (reference sequence). CDR3 length equals 14 residues. This CDR3 reads CASSRGFTNEKLFF. The DNA of the CDR3 is TGTGCCAGCAGTCGGGGATTTACTAATGAAAAACTGTTTTTT.

The chain has TRBV4-3 and TRBJ1-6, with D uncertain. Germline lookup yields CDR1 LGHNA and CDR2 YSLEER. This CDR3 spans 20 amino acids. The V and J ends lost 4 bases and 2 bases respectively, with 24 bases between them. Here the CDR3 reads CASSLTASTLSQTYNSPLHF. Written as DNA, the CDR3 is TGCGCCAGCAGCCTAACGGCCTCCACGCTGAGCCAGACCTATAATTCACCCCTCCACTTT.

The genes are TRBV30 and TRBJ1-2, with no clear D. Germline V gives CDR1 GTSNPN, CDR2 SVGIG (reference sequence). This CDR3 is 11 amino acids long. V lost 5 bases to trimming and J lost 8 bases, with 12 bases between them. The CDR3 loop is CAWEQVSGYTF. The CDR3 coding sequence is TGTGCCTGGGAACAAGTGAGCGGCTACACCTTC.